This record covers a single TCR beta chain. Profiling relied on immunoSEQ multiplex PCR, and the TCRdb table lists in-frame clones only, not all of them. The table has 90,000 to 130,000 clones, roughly 70% seen once; the top ten hold about 24%. The germline gives CDR1 MGHDK, CDR2 SYGVNS. The CDR3 is made up of 12 amino acids. V was clipped by 3 bases and J by 5 bases, with 7 bases between them. The data were taken from a study of shared clonotypes between healthy human individuals. Study as a whole: Donor ages ranged 18 to 49 years: a couple of women, a few men. Used for every donor were three CD4 naive, three CD4 memory, two CD8 naive and one CD8 memory plate.

Sequenced input: memory CD8+ T cells sorted from blood. Subset: CD45RO+ cells pooled with CCR7-negative TemRA cells. The V gene is TRBV25-1, the J gene TRBJ1-1; D is uncertain. This TCR was sampled from a woman aged 25-40 years in good health. This chain's CDR3 is CASSDSRTEAFF. The CDR3 region has the DNA TGTGCCAGCAGTGACAGTCGAACTGAAGCTTTCTTT.